Sequencing of this T cell receptor (beta chain) was carried out in a study of T cells expressing NK-cell markers. Study context: In the group of eight sequenced donors, seven were HCMV-seropositive and one was seronegative.

As to this clonotype: Its specificity is not known.

Study findings and constraints: Dominant NKG2C+ clonotype frequencies of roughly 1.0-7.0% of CD8+ T cells were measured in about six donors. Dominance of the CD3+CD56-NKG2C+ fraction by these clonotypes also held in a few donors.

The CDR3 is made up of 15 amino acids. The germline V gene has CDR1 SGHRS and CDR2 YFSETQ. TCRdb reprocessed the 5' RACE reads, with one entry per CDR3 protein and no DNA. The listing contains around 15,000 distinct CDR3 sequences. The chain uses TRBV5-1 and TRBJ1-6; TCRdb's assignment of TRBD1 cannot be checked, as there is no DNA. The receptor's source is a man aged 18-69 years in good health. Sequencing was done on a sample of blood T cells: a sorted CD56 or NKG2C T cell subset, CD4+ or CD8+ T cells, or bulk PBMC T cells (not recorded which). CDR3 region: CASSSAGGLNSPLHF.